The sequence of this T cell receptor beta chain was determined in a study of shared clonotypes between healthy human individuals. Study in general: Contributing individuals were a couple of females and a few males aged 18 to 49. Three CD4 naive, three CD4 memory, two CD8 naive and one CD8 memory plate were used per donor.

Study-level findings and limits: Some naive CD4 clonotypes, roughly 4.5%, turned up in common across several donors.

CD8 cells classed as naive were CD45RO-negative and positively selected for CCR7, excluding terminally differentiated effector memory CD45RA+ cells. Study donors comprised healthy, HIV-negative adults devoid of recent acute infection or vaccination. Trimming removed 5 bases at V and 7 bases at J, with 17 bases between. The CDR3 is 15 residues long. The V gene's germline CDR1 is SEHNR and CDR2 FQNEAQ (reference sequence). Comment on this clone: Its specificity is not known.

Profiling relied on immunoSEQ multiplex PCR, and the TCRdb table lists in-frame clones only, not all of them. Of about 2 million clones in the sample, less than 95% are singletons; the top ten hold 0.85% to 1.2%. The sample was naive CD8+ T cells sorted from blood. The chain links TRBV7-9 to TRBJ2-2; D might be TRBD1 or TRBD2, each matching 5 bases. The sequence derives from a man between 18 and 29 years old in good health. The CDR3 protein is CASSPGLGRNGELFF. The CDR3 bases are TGTGCCAGCAGCCCCGGACTGGGGCGGAACGGGGAGCTGTTTTTT.